The 27 T cell receptor beta chains given below trace back to one sample, sequenced in a study of shared clonotypes between healthy human individuals. Profiled with immunoSEQ multiplex PCR; TCRdb holds only in-frame clones, not every one. The repertoire holds some 740,000 clones, with 80% to 95% as singletons. CD45RO-negative CD8 cells positively selected for CCR7 made up the naive population, which excluded terminally differentiated effector memory CD45RA+ cells. The sequenced material came from naive CD8+ T cells sorted from blood. These receptors originate from a man aged 25 to 45 in good health.

This clone was recorded only once. The rearrangement links TRBV9 to TRBJ2-2; D not certain. V lost 5 bases and J lost 5, with 10 bases in between. The germline CDR1 and CDR2 sequences are SGDLS and YYNGEE. The CDR3 length is 13 residues. CDR3 protein: CASSGPGTGELFF. The CDR3 nucleotides are TGTGCCAGCAGTGGCCCGGGTACCGGGGAGCTGTTTTTT.

The chain links TRBV6-5 to TRBJ1-1; 7 bases are shared with TRBD1. The CDR3 has 13 amino acids. J lost 1 base, V lost 7 bases, and 3 bases had no gene match. CDR1 is MNHEY, CDR2 SVGAGI, per germline. Here the CDR3 DNA reads TGTGCCAGCACAGGGGACAGGAACACTGAAGCTTTCTTT. Translated, it gives CASTGDRNTEAFF.

J is TRBJ2-1 and V is TRBV29-1; 9 bases line up with TRBD2. Germline V gene sequence: CDR1 SQVTM, CDR2 ANQGSEA. V shed 4 bases and J 7 bases; nucleotides not matched to a gene: 11. The CDR3 is 15 residues long. The DNA of the CDR3 is TGCAGCGTTGCCAGACTAGCGGCCCTCAATAATGAGCAGTTCTTC. The encoded protein is CSVARLAALNNEQFF.

The chain employs TRBV10-3 and TRBJ2-7, with D uncertain. The ends were cut back, 4 bases at V and 0 bases at J, with 4 bases in the middle. CDR1 is ENHRY and CDR2 is SYGVKD in the germline V gene. The CDR3 is 12 amino acids. The CDR3 nucleotides are TGTGCCATCAGTGGGCCCTCCTACGAGCAGTACTTC. This gives the protein CAISGPSYEQYF.

J is TRBJ2-1 and V is TRBV2; no clear D gene. The ends were cut back, 7 bases at V and 8 bases at J, with 12 bases in the middle. This CDR3 comprises 12 residues. Germline CDR1 is SNHLY and CDR2 is FYNNEI. CDR3 amino acids: CASMIRGDEQFF. In DNA, the CDR3 is TGTGCCAGCATGATCCGAGGCGATGAGCAGTTCTTC.

The chain couples TRBV28 to TRBJ1-3; 7 bases match TRBD1. The ends lost 6 bases at V and 2 bases at J; junction bases unmatched: 10. CDR1 is MDHEN and CDR2 is SYDVKM in the germline V gene. This CDR3 region has 16 residues. The chain's CDR3 is CASSKGQTTAGNTIYF. CDR3 coding DNA: TGTGCCAGCAGCAAGGGACAGACTACCGCTGGAAACACCATATATTTT.

This chain joins TRBV7-6 and TRBJ2-7, with 16 bases that match TRBD2. CDR3 length equals 19 residues. The V segment lost 1 base and the J segment 0 bases; nucleotides outside the gene matches: 6. Germline CDR1 is SGHVS and CDR2 is FNYEAQ. CDR3 DNA: TGTGCCAGCAGCTTAGTTGGGACTAGCGGGAGGGAACCCTCCTACGAGCAGTACTTC. Its translation: CASSLVGTSGREPSYEQYF.

This clone was picked up a small number of times. The chain combines TRBV29-1 with TRBJ2-1; no firm D call. The ends were cut back, 4 bases at V and 4 bases at J, with 8 bases in the middle. This CDR3 contains 12 residues. CDR1 is SQVTM, CDR2 ANQGSEA, per germline. CDR3 amino acids: CSVAALYNEQFF. The CDR3 nucleotides are TGCAGCGTTGCCGCCCTATACAATGAGCAGTTCTTC.

The gene calls are TRBV7-2 and TRBJ2-2; TRBD2 aligns across 8 bases. CDR1 is SGHTA and CDR2 is FQGNSA in the germline V gene. CDR3 size: 18 residues. After removal of 5 bases from V and 3 bases from J, the junction contained 14 bases not matched to a gene. CDR3 sequence: CASSRSGVAGTDTGELFF. The CDR3, as DNA: TGTGCCAGCAGCCGCAGTGGGGTAGCGGGAACTGACACCGGGGAGCTGTTTTTT.

The V call is TRBV15, the J call TRBJ2-6, with 7 bases fitting TRBD2. CDR1 and CDR2 (germline): LNHNV, YYDKDF (reference sequence). V lost 8 bases, J lost 0 bases, and 7 bases stayed unmatched. CDR3 size: 16 residues. CDR3 DNA sequence: TGTGCCACCGGGGAGGGCGCGGACTCTGGGGCCAACGTCCTGACTTTC. This translates into CATGEGADSGANVLTF.

The chain links TRBV7-3 to TRBJ2-2; D is possibly TRBD1 (6 bases). The germline V gene has CDR1 SGHTA and CDR2 FQGTGA. Trimming took off 10 bases at V and 3 bases at J, with 12 bases between the two ends. The CDR3 length is 13 residues. The CDR3 loop is CATRQVHTGELFF. CDR3 DNA: TGTGCCACTAGACAGGTGCACACCGGGGAGCTGTTTTTT.

The sample holds one count of this clone. This sequence joins TRBV11-2 and TRBJ2-7, with D unresolved. The germline V gene encodes CDR1 SGHAT and CDR2 FQNNGV. With 6 bases removed from V and 4 bases from J, the gap between germline ends came to 16 bases. The CDR3 length is 14 residues. Here the CDR3 reads CASRALATPYEQYF. In DNA, the CDR3 is TGTGCCAGCAGGGCTTTAGCTACCCCTTACGAGCAGTACTTC.

The CDR3 DNA sequence: TGTGCCAGCAGCCCACTAGGAACTGAAGCTTTCTTT. This encodes CASSPLGTEAFF. The chain joins TRBV6-6 to TRBJ1-1; D not resolved. The CDR3 has 12 residues. Germline lookup yields CDR1 MNHNY and CDR2 SVGAGI (reference sequence). V lost 6 bases, J lost 5 bases, and 10 bases lay in between.

J is TRBJ2-3 and V is TRBV5-4; TRBD2 is a possible D gene (5 bases). CDR1 is SGHNT and CDR2 is YYREEE in the germline V gene (reference sequence). This CDR3 spans 14 amino acids. Trimming removed 4 bases from V and 4 bases from J, with 13 bases in between. The CDR3 nucleotides are TGTGCCAGCAGCAGGACTGGGAGTTCAGATACGCAGTATTTT. It specifies CASSRTGSSDTQYF.

J is TRBJ2-3 and V is TRBV19; D is tentatively TRBD1 or TRBD2 (6 bases each). The CDR3 is made up of 15 amino acids. Germline-derived CDR1 and CDR2 are LNHDA and SQIVND (reference sequence). Trimming pared 5 bases from V and 2 bases from J, leaving 14 bases between. CDR3 amino acids: CASSLLGGFTDTQYF. CDR3 nucleotide sequence: TGTGCCAGTAGTCTCTTGGGGGGCTTCACAGATACGCAGTATTTT.

The rearrangement links TRBV29-1 to TRBJ2-1; D is undetermined. The germline gives CDR1 SQVTM, CDR2 ANQGSEA. CDR3 size: 14 residues. Trimming removed 4 bases from V and 0 bases from J, with 10 bases in between. The CDR3 here is CSVGSGSSYNEQFF. The CDR3, as DNA: TGCAGCGTTGGTTCCGGAAGCTCCTACAATGAGCAGTTCTTC.

The rearrangement uses TRBV7-2 and TRBJ2-7, with D hard to call. This CDR3 has 14 amino acids. V was trimmed by 1 base and J by 3 bases, leaving 10 bases between them. Germline V lookup: CDR1 SGHTA, CDR2 FQGNSA. Here the CDR3 reads CASSLDTGSYEQYF. The CDR3 nucleotides read TGTGCCAGCAGCTTAGACACGGGTAGCTACGAGCAGTACTTC.

This clone was seen more than once but under ten times. Different DNA sequences within this sample yield the same CDR3. The CDR3: CAISERGFYEQYF. The CDR3 region has the DNA TGTGCCATCAGTGAAAGAGGGTTCTACGAGCAGTACTTC. The chain carries TRBV10-3 and TRBJ2-7, with D possibly being TRBD2 (5 bases). The V gene's germline CDR1 is ENHRY and CDR2 SYGVKD. V gave up 3 bases and J gave up 3 bases, with 9 bases separating them. The CDR3 is 13 residues long.

This sequence joins TRBV28 and TRBJ2-3; D could derive from TRBD1 or TRBD2 (5 bases each). Per the germline V gene, CDR1 is MDHEN and CDR2 is SYDVKM. Trimming stripped 2 bases from V and 6 bases from J, with 21 bases between. The CDR3 is 17 amino acids. CDR3 protein: CASSLEGARAREDTQYF. The CDR3 region has the DNA TGTGCCAGCAGTTTAGAAGGGGCCAGGGCCAGGGAGGATACGCAGTATTTT.

The J gene is TRBJ1-3, the V gene TRBV4-3; D gene ambiguous. This CDR3 is 19 amino acids long. CDR1 and CDR2 (germline): LGHNA, YSLEER. V gave up 0 bases and J gave up 0 bases, with 18 bases separating them. In nucleotides, the CDR3 is TGCGCCAGCAGCCAAGAATATCGATGGAGGTCGAGCTCTGGAAACACCATATATTTT. Amino acids: CASSQEYRWRSSSGNTIYF.

The V and J genes are TRBV10-3 and TRBJ2-3, with 12 bases fitting TRBD2. Germline-derived CDR1 and CDR2 are ENHRY and SYGVKD. The CDR3 loop spans 17 amino acids. The junction had 6 bases not matched to a gene; V was cut back by 0 bases and J by 5 bases. This CDR3 reads CAISESGTSGPQDTQYF. Here the CDR3 DNA reads TGTGCCATCAGTGAGTCGGGGACTAGCGGGCCTCAAGATACGCAGTATTTT.

The chain links TRBV5-4 to TRBJ2-7; the D is unclear. This CDR3 has 15 amino acids. CDR1 SGHNT and CDR2 YYREEE come from the germline V gene (reference sequence). The germline V and J ends were trimmed by 4 bases and 2 bases, with 16 bases remaining between them. CDR3: CASSRLGSDPYEQYF. CDR3 nucleotides: TGTGCCAGCAGCCGGTTGGGGTCCGATCCCTACGAGCAGTACTTC.

A note on this clone: Other DNA sequences in this specimen translate into the identical CDR3. This chain links TRBV28 with TRBJ2-7, with D possibly matching TRBD1 (5 bases). Trimming removed 5 bases from V and 3 bases from J, with 8 bases in between. The CDR3 extends over 12 amino acids. Germline V CDR1 and CDR2: MDHEN, SYDVKM. CDR3 sequence reads: CASSLRVYEQYF. The DNA of the CDR3 is TGTGCCAGCAGTCTCAGGGTCTACGAGCAGTACTTC.

Comment on this clone: The sample carries other DNA sequences with the same CDR3. The chain uses TRBV28 and TRBJ2-7, with 10 nucleotides matching TRBD1. Germline V gene sequence: CDR1 MDHEN, CDR2 SYDVKM. The CDR3 spans 14 residues. V was pared by 6 bases and J by 2 bases, with 4 bases of the junction left unmatched. The CDR3 sequence is CASSPGQGAYEQYF. The CDR3, as DNA: TGTGCCAGCAGCCCCGGACAGGGGGCCTACGAGCAGTACTTC.

The CDR3 sequence is CASGIGYEQYF. CDR3 sequence (DNA): TGTGCCAGCGGGATAGGGTACGAGCAGTACTTC. This rearrangement joins TRBV9 to TRBJ2-7; no clear D. CDR1 SGDLS and CDR2 YYNGEE come from the germline V gene. Trimming pared 7 bases from V and 4 bases from J, leaving 9 bases between. This CDR3 spans 11 amino acids.

The V call is TRBV9, the J call TRBJ2-1; weak D call: TRBD2 (5 bases). The CDR3 sequence is 13 residues long. Between the trimmed V and J ends, which lost 4 bases and 4 bases, there was a span of 9 bases. The V gene's germline CDR1 is SGDLS and CDR2 YYNGEE. For the CDR3, the DNA is TGTGCCAGCAGCCTCCGAGGGTACAATGAGCAGTTCTTC. Translating it yields CASSLRGYNEQFF. The variable domain in full, with the rest retrieved from reference TRBV9 and TRBJ2-1, is DSGVTQTPKHLITATGQRVTLRCSPRSGDLSVYWYQQSLDQGLQFLIQYYNGEERAKGNILERFSAQQFPDLHSELNLSSLELGDSALYFCASSLRGYNEQFFGPGTRLTVL.

Here the CDR3 reads CASSVDGTYQETQYF. In nucleotides, the CDR3 is TGTGCCAGCAGCGTAGATGGGACATACCAAGAGACCCAGTACTTC. The J gene is TRBJ2-5, the V gene TRBV9; the D gene is possibly TRBD1 (6 bases). Germline V gene data show CDR1 as SGDLS and CDR2 as YYNGEE. V lost 0 bases and J 0 bases, leaving 9 bases between the germline ends. CDR3 length: 15 residues.